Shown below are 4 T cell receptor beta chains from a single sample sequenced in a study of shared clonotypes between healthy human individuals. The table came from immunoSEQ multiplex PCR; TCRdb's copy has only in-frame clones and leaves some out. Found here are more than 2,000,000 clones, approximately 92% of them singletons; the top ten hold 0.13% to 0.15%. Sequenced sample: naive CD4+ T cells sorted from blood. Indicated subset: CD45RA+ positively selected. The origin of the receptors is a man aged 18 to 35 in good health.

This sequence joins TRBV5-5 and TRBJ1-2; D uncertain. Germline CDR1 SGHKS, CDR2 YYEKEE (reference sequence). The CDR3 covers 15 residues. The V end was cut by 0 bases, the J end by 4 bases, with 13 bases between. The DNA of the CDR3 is TGTGCCAGCAGCTTGGAGGTCCTGAGAGGCTATGGCTACACCTTC. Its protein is CASSLEVLRGYGYTF.

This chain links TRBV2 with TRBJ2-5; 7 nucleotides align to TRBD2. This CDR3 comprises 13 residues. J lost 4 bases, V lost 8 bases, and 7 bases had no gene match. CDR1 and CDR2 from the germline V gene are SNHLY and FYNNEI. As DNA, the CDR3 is TGTGCCAGCGGCCCGACTAGCCCAGAGACCCAGTACTTC. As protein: CASGPTSPETQYF.

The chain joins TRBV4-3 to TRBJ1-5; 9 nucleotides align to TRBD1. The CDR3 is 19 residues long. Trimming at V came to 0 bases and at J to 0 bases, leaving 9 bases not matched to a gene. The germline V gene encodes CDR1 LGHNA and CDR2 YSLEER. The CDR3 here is CASSQEKQGAKNSNQPQHF. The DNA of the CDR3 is TGCGCCAGCAGCCAAGAAAAACAGGGGGCGAAGAATAGCAATCAGCCCCAGCATTTT.

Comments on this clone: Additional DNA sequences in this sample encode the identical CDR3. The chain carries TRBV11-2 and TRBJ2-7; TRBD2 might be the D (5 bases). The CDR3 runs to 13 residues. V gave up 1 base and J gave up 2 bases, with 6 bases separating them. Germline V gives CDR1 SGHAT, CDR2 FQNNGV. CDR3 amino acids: CASSLAGTYEQYF. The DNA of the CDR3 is TGTGCCAGCAGCTTAGCGGGGACCTACGAGCAGTACTTC.